The 18 T cell receptor beta chains listed next were all sequenced from one sample in a study of cytomegalovirus exposure and HLA in healthy donors (dated by TCRdb to the late 2010s). The library was built by means of the immunoSEQ multiplex PCR assay. A mixture of 60 forward primers for TCR Vbeta segments and 13 reverse primers for TCR Jbeta segments was used in the multiplex PCR. In TCRdb, the immuneACCESS table is reduced to in-frame sequences with V and J assigned. These tables do not hold every clone; where another copy was compared, an unresolved V gene accounts for under half, and the others remain unexplained. The sample table lists around 140,000 clones, around three quarters of them with a count of one. Clones ranked in the top ten supply 5.5% to 7% of the sample. Sequencing was done on a sample of PBMCs. Source of these receptors: a woman aged 40 to 55 in good health and CMV-seropositive.

The genes are TRBV11-2 and TRBJ2-5; TRBD1 aligns across 10 bases. Per the germline V gene, CDR1 is SGHAT and CDR2 is FQNNGV. Trimming removed 5 bases from V and 5 bases from J; junction bases left unmatched: 11. The CDR3 extends over 16 amino acids. The CDR3, as DNA: TGTGCCAGCAGCCGGGGACAGGGGAGGACGCGGGAGACCCAGTACTTC. Translating gives CASSRGQGRTRETQYF. Combining the CDR3 with reference TRBV11-2 and TRBJ2-5 gives the whole variable domain EAGVAQSPRYKIIEKRQSVAFWCNPISGHATLYWYQQILGQGPKLLIQFQNNGVVDDSQLPKDRFSAERLKGVDSTLKIQPAKLEDSAVYLCASSRGQGRTRETQYFGPGTRLLVL.

This clone has a handful of counts. The rearrangement joins TRBV5-1 to TRBJ1-1, with D possibly being TRBD1 (5 bases). The CDR3 extends over 16 amino acids. Trimming left V 0 bases short and J 5 bases short, with 17 bases between. The V gene's germline CDR1 is SGHRS and CDR2 YFSETQ. The CDR3 DNA reads as TGCGCCAGCAGCTTGGGGCAGTTGGGGGGAGGTACTGAAGCTTTCTTT. This codes for CASSLGQLGGGTEAFF.

The genes are TRBV5-4 and TRBJ2-1; D is undetermined. The germline V and J ends were trimmed by 6 bases and 4 bases, with 17 bases remaining between them. The CDR3 is made up of 15 amino acids. Per germline, CDR1 SGHNT and CDR2 YYREEE (reference sequence). In nucleotides, the CDR3 is TGTGCCAGCACCTCCTACGATCGGTCATACAATGAGCAGTTCTTC. This codes for CASTSYDRSYNEQFF. Drawing the rest from reference TRBV5-4 and TRBJ2-1, the complete variable domain is ETGVTQSPTHLIKTRGQQVTLRCSSQSGHNTVSWYQQALGQGPQFIFQYYREEENGRGNFPPRFSGLQFPNYSSELNVNALELDDSALYLCASTSYDRSYNEQFFGPGTRLTVL.

This clone has just one count. This chain connects TRBV5-1 to TRBJ2-1; TRBD1 aligns across 9 bases. The CDR3 consists of 14 residues. V trimming: 3 bases; J trimming: 7 bases; junction bases outside the gene matches: 5. Germline CDR1 and CDR2: SGHRS and YFSETQ. CDR3 sequence reads: CASSWDRAENEQFF. The CDR3 coding sequence is TGCGCCAGCAGCTGGGACAGGGCGGAAAATGAGCAGTTCTTC.

This CDR3 reads CASSPGQGLSNQPQHF. The CDR3, as DNA: TGTGCCAGCAGCCCCGGACAGGGGTTGAGCAATCAGCCCCAGCATTTT. The J gene is TRBJ1-5, the V gene TRBV7-6; 9 nucleotides match TRBD1. This CDR3 comprises 16 residues. V gave up 5 bases and J gave up 1 base; unmatched junction bases: 6. CDR1 and CDR2 from the germline V gene are SGHVS and FNYEAQ.

Concerning this clone: The junction differs from germline at one of its ends, possibly a read error. The genes are TRBV28 and TRBJ2-3; 7 nucleotides align to TRBD1. Germline V gives CDR1 MDHEN, CDR2 SYDVKM. CDR3 length equals 13 residues. CDR3: CTSFDRGTDTQYF. Written as DNA, the CDR3 is TGTACCAGCTTTGACAGGGGCACAGATACGCAGTATTTT.

The chain combines TRBV4-2 with TRBJ2-3, with 11 bases fitting TRBD2. CDR3 size: 18 residues. Per the germline V gene, CDR1 is LGHNA and CDR2 is YNFKEQ. Trimming cost V 2 bases and J 2 bases; bases outside gene matches: 9. The CDR3 here is CASSQFLLAGGDTDTQYF. The CDR3 DNA follows: TGTGCCAGCAGCCAATTCCTTCTAGCGGGAGGTGACACAGATACGCAGTATTTT.

This chain uses TRBV29-1 with TRBJ2-3; 13 bases agree with TRBD2. With V trimmed by 5 bases and J by 1 base, 3 bases remained unmatched. There are 15 residues in the CDR3. CDR1 is SQVTM, CDR2 ANQGSEA, per germline. The CDR3 nucleotides read TGCAGCGTTTCTGGACTAGCGGGGGGCACAGATACGCAGTATTTT. Translated: CSVSGLAGGTDTQYF.

V gene TRBV5-1 combines with J gene TRBJ2-5, with D perhaps TRBD1 (5 bases). TRBJ2-7 explains the end of the DNA better; the J call may be wrong. Germline loops: CDR1 SGHRS, CDR2 YFSETQ. This CDR3 has 12 residues. The CDR3 here is CASSSQGSEQYF. The DNA for the CDR3 is TGCGCCAGCAGCTCCCAGGGAAGCGAGCAGTACTTC.

This chain joins TRBV7-2 and TRBJ2-7; TRBD2 agrees at 14 bases. Germline V gene sequence: CDR1 SGHTA, CDR2 FQGNSA. CDR3 length equals 19 residues. The J segment lost 0 bases and the V segment lost 1 base, leaving 8 bases of the junction unmatched. Here the CDR3 reads CASSLDGLAGGYSSYEQYF. DNA for the CDR3: TGTGCCAGCAGCTTAGACGGACTAGCGGGAGGCTACAGCTCCTACGAGCAGTACTTC.

This clone was recorded only once. V is TRBV7-9 and J is TRBJ2-5; 8 positions match TRBD1. Looked up from germline, CDR1 is SEHNR and CDR2 is FQNEAQ (reference sequence). The CDR3 contains 16 residues. V dropped 4 bases and J dropped 6; count of bases not matched to a gene: 13. DNA of the CDR3: TGTGCCAGCAGCTCAATGACAGGGGCGGACGGAAAGACCCAGTACTTC. Amino acid sequence: CASSSMTGADGKTQYF.

The chain combines TRBV6-5 with TRBJ2-1; 9 bases map to TRBD2. The V segment lost 2 bases and the J segment 3 bases; nucleotides outside the gene matches: 5. The length of the CDR3 is 16 residues. The germline V gene encodes CDR1 MNHEY and CDR2 SVGAGI. The CDR3 region is CASSYEISGGYNEQFF. CDR3 DNA: TGTGCCAGCAGTTACGAGATTAGCGGGGGCTACAATGAGCAGTTCTTC.

V is TRBV28 and J is TRBJ2-2, with D tentatively TRBD2 (5 bases). Germline values: CDR1 MDHEN, CDR2 SYDVKM. The germline V and J ends were trimmed by 2 bases and 3 bases, with 10 bases remaining between them. This CDR3 has 15 amino acids. In DNA, the CDR3 is TGTGCCAGCAGTTTAAACGGCGGGTACACCGGGGAGCTGTTTTTT. Residues: CASSLNGGYTGELFF.

This chain connects TRBV27 to TRBJ2-7; TRBD2 agrees at 12 bases. CDR1 and CDR2 (germline): MNHEY, SMNVEV (reference sequence). The J segment lost 4 bases and the V segment lost 7 bases, leaving 8 bases of the junction unmatched. CDR3 length: 15 residues. In DNA form, the CDR3 reads TGTGCCAGCAAGACTAGCGGGAGTTCATTTTACGAGCAGTACTTC. This gives the protein CASKTSGSSFYEQYF.

The chain has TRBV5-6 and TRBJ2-5; D perhaps matches TRBD2 (6 bases). Per germline, CDR1 SGHDT and CDR2 YYEEEE. V lost 3 bases to trimming and J lost 4 bases, with 13 bases between them. The CDR3 spans 14 residues. DNA for the CDR3: TGTGCCAGCAGCTGGAGGGCAGGGCTAGAGACCCAGTACTTC. Amino acid sequence: CASSWRAGLETQYF.

The chain employs TRBV7-9 and TRBJ2-7; 11 nucleotides match TRBD1. The CDR3 spans 15 residues. In germline, CDR1 is SEHNR, CDR2 FQNEAQ (reference sequence). V trimming: 3 bases; J trimming: 5 bases; junction bases outside the gene matches: 6. CDR3 sequence reads: CASSFGTGGEHEQYF. The CDR3 DNA reads as TGTGCCAGCAGCTTCGGGACAGGGGGAGAGCACGAGCAGTACTTC.

The chain couples TRBV4-2 to TRBJ2-7; 7 bases map to TRBD1. The length of the CDR3 is 15 residues. V shed 0 bases, J shed 6 bases, and the junction held 8 bases outside the gene matches. Germline assignment: CDR1 LGHNA and CDR2 YNFKEQ. CDR3 sequence: CASSQEFRQGGEQYF. The CDR3 DNA follows: TGTGCCAGCAGCCAAGAGTTCAGACAGGGCGGCGAGCAGTACTTC.

J is TRBJ1-4 and V is TRBV28; 7 bases align to TRBD1. Germline V gene data show CDR1 as MDHEN and CDR2 as SYDVKM. The junction had 3 bases not matched to a gene; V was cut back by 4 bases and J by 4 bases. This CDR3 is built from 14 residues. DNA for the CDR3: TGTGCCAGCAGTTCGGGACAGCTTAATGAAAAACTGTTTTTT. It codes for CASSSGQLNEKLFF. The full variable domain, with the rest looked up from reference TRBV28 and TRBJ1-4, is DVKVTQSSRYLVKRTGEKVFLECVQDMDHENMFWYRQDPGLGLRLIYFSYDVKMKEKGDIPEGYSVSREKKERFSLILESASTNQTSMYLCASSSGQLNEKLFFGSGTQLSVL.